One sample yielded the 26 T cell receptor beta chains listed below, sequenced in a study of blood T cell repertoires in COVID-19. Here immunoSEQ multiplex PCR was the method, and the copy in TCRdb shows in-frame clones only, minus some. The sample yields around 150,000 clones, roughly 82% seen once. The material sequenced was peripheral blood. The receptors here all came from a woman aged 45 to 65 in a cohort sampled during active or convalescent COVID-19.

The V call is TRBV4-2, the J call TRBJ2-3, with 7 bases aligning to TRBD1. Germline-derived CDR1 and CDR2 are LGHNA and YNFKEQ. V was pared by 1 base and J by 3 bases, with 13 bases of the junction left unmatched. The CDR3 has 18 amino acids. CDR3 region: CASSQGQGPLSWTDTQYF. The CDR3 coding sequence is TGTGCCAGCAGCCAAGGACAGGGCCCCCTGTCTTGGACAGATACGCAGTATTTT.

The chain combines TRBV12-3 or TRBV12-4 with TRBJ1-2; D not certain. The V and J ends lost 6 bases and 8 bases respectively, with 13 bases between them. This CDR3 is 12 amino acids long. The CDR3: CASRSPGVGYTF. CDR3 DNA: TGTGCCAGCAGGTCCCCCGGGGTAGGCTACACCTTC.

The CDR3 region is CASSATSGGAIGHQETQYF. CDR3 DNA sequence: TGCGCCAGCAGCGCCACTAGCGGGGGGGCCATAGGGCACCAAGAGACCCAGTACTTC. The rearrangement joins TRBV5-1 to TRBJ2-5, with 13 bases matching TRBD2. Germline V gene data show CDR1 as SGHRS and CDR2 as YFSETQ. The CDR3 covers 19 residues. V gave up 4 bases and J gave up 0 bases; unmatched junction bases: 12.

V is TRBV11-2 and J is TRBJ2-7, with TRBD2 as a possible D gene (6 bases). The CDR3 has 16 amino acids. Germline V lookup: CDR1 SGHAT, CDR2 FQNNGV. The V end lost 3 bases, the J end lost 1 base, and 16 bases lay between the germline ends. The CDR3 reads CASSFQGGGGSYEQYF. The CDR3 nucleotides read TGTGCCAGCAGCTTCCAGGGAGGTGGGGGGTCCTACGAGCAGTACTTC.

CDR3 sequence (DNA): TGTGCCAGCAGCGTCAGGGGTGACACTGAAGCTTTCTTT. Protein product: CASSVRGDTEAFF. The gene calls are TRBV9 and TRBJ1-1; TRBD1 might be the D (6 bases). This CDR3 contains 13 residues. Germline values: CDR1 SGDLS, CDR2 YYNGEE. V was shortened by 2 bases and J by 3 bases, with 8 bases between the two germline ends.

The chain joins TRBV7-8 to TRBJ2-1; D possibly corresponds to TRBD1 (6 bases). This CDR3 region has 17 residues. Germline CDR1 reads SGHVS; CDR2 reads FQNEAQ. Trimming took 1 base from V and 2 from J, leaving 15 bases between them. The CDR3 bases are TGTGCCAGCAGCTTAGAGCAGGGAAACAGGGCCTACAATGAGCAGTTCTTC. Translation gives CASSLEQGNRAYNEQFF.

V and J are TRBV25-1 and TRBJ1-5; D is possibly TRBD1 (6 bases). The CDR3 contains 15 residues. The V end lost 5 bases, the J end lost 6 bases, and 17 bases lay between the germline ends. The germline V gene encodes CDR1 MGHDK and CDR2 SYGVNS. The CDR3 reads CASSPPGAFGQPQHF. The CDR3 region has the DNA TGTGCCAGCAGTCCCCCAGGGGCTTTCGGTCAGCCCCAGCATTTT.

This chain joins TRBV4-3 and TRBJ1-2, with D possibly matching TRBD1 (5 bases). CDR3 length: 14 amino acids. V lost 4 bases to trimming and J lost 4 bases, with 13 bases between them. CDR1 and CDR2 (germline): LGHNA, YSLEER. CDR3 amino acids: CASSPLGGIYGYTF. The CDR3 DNA sequence: TGCGCCAGCAGCCCCCTGGGGGGGATCTATGGCTACACCTTC.

The chain combines TRBV29-1 with TRBJ1-5, with 8 bases fitting TRBD1. CDR3 size: 16 residues. The J segment lost 2 bases and the V segment lost 6 bases, leaving 12 bases of the junction unmatched. Looked up from germline, CDR1 is SQVTM and CDR2 is ANQGSEA. CDR3 nucleotides: TGCAGCGTGGTGTTGCAGGGGGCTCTTGGCAATCAGCCCCAGCATTTT. Protein: CSVVLQGALGNQPQHF.

The chain combines TRBV6-5 with TRBJ2-7; possibly TRBD1 for D (5 bases). Trimming cost V 7 bases and J 6 bases, with 16 bases left between them. Germline CDR1 is MNHEY and CDR2 is SVGAGI. The CDR3 sequence is 13 residues long. The CDR3 DNA reads TGTGCCAGCACCTTGAATGGGCAGGGCGAGCAGTACTTC. Translating gives CASTLNGQGEQYF.

The chain is built from TRBV9 and TRBJ2-5, with TRBD1 as a possible D gene (6 bases). Germline CDR1 is SGDLS and CDR2 is YYNGEE. Trimming stripped 3 bases from V and 0 bases from J, with 12 bases between. CDR3 length: 15 amino acids. The CDR3 loop reads CASSGQGLHQETQYF. Written as DNA, the CDR3 is TGTGCCAGCAGCGGGCAGGGGCTGCACCAAGAGACCCAGTACTTC.

The genes are TRBV5-1 and TRBJ1-1; D perhaps matches TRBD1 (5 bases). The V end was cut by 0 bases, the J end by 0 bases, with 15 bases between. The CDR3 spans 17 residues. Germline V gives CDR1 SGHRS, CDR2 YFSETQ. This CDR3 is CASSLVGGGTMNTEAFF. CDR3 sequence (DNA): TGCGCCAGCAGCTTGGTAGGTGGAGGGACCATGAACACTGAAGCTTTCTTT.

A few counts support this clone. The chain carries TRBV3-1 (or the pseudogene TRBV3-2) and TRBJ2-5; 7 positions agree with TRBD1. Losses at the gene ends were 3 bases for V and 5 bases for J; bases not matched to a gene: 12. Germline lookup yields CDR1 LGHDT and CDR2 YNNKEL (reference sequence). This CDR3 region has 16 residues. CDR3 region: CASSQRGPGPRETQYF. CDR3 DNA: TGTGCCAGCAGCCAGAGGGGGCCGGGACCGAGGGAGACCCAGTACTTC.

The rearrangement links TRBV4-1 to TRBJ1-2; 8 bases align to TRBD1. Germline-derived CDR1 and CDR2 are MGHRA and YSYEKL. The CDR3 extends over 16 amino acids. The V gene end was trimmed by 1 base and the J gene end by 7 bases; junction bases not matched to a gene: 11. CDR3 residues: CASSQVSGGQGSGYTF. The CDR3 DNA reads as TGCGCCAGCAGCCAAGTTAGCGGCGGACAGGGAAGTGGCTACACCTTC.

The chain combines TRBV2 with TRBJ2-5, with TRBD1 identical over 11 bases. Germline assignment: CDR1 SNHLY and CDR2 FYNNEI. After removal of 3 bases from V and 1 base from J, the junction contained 4 bases not matched to a gene. This CDR3 has 16 amino acids. CDR3 bases: TGTGCCAGCAGTGATTGGACAGGGGGCCCCCAAGAGACCCAGTACTTC. Translated: CASSDWTGGPQETQYF.

This clone was observed a handful of times. The chain has TRBV19 and TRBJ2-3; 7 bases are shared with TRBD2. The CDR3 length is 13 residues. Per the germline V gene, CDR1 is LNHDA and CDR2 is SQIVND (reference sequence). The ends lost 7 bases at V and 3 bases at J; junction bases unmatched: 4. DNA for the CDR3: TGTGCCAGTACGGGGGGTTTGACAGATACGCAGTATTTT. It encodes CASTGGLTDTQYF.

Of note for this clone: Other DNA sequences in the same sample also yield this CDR3. The chain couples TRBV5-6 to TRBJ1-3; D remains unclear. The CDR3 runs to 14 residues. The germline V and J ends were trimmed by 0 bases and 1 base, with 5 bases remaining between them. Per germline, CDR1 SGHDT and CDR2 YYEEEE. The CDR3 DNA reads TGTGCCAGCAGCTTGGCCGGGTCTGGAAACACCATATATTTT. Residues: CASSLAGSGNTIYF.

The chain employs TRBV25-1 and TRBJ1-6, with D possibly TRBD1 on 5 matching bases. V was trimmed by 3 bases and J by 5 bases, leaving 14 bases between them. Germline V gene lookup returns CDR1 MGHDK and CDR2 SYGVNS. The CDR3 has 16 amino acids. The DNA for the CDR3 is TGTGCCAGCAGTGACCTCGGGCAGGGAAATAATTCACCCCTCCACTTT. Translating it yields CASSDLGQGNNSPLHF.

The chain is built from TRBV19 and TRBJ1-5, with TRBD1 matching over 8 bases. The length of the CDR3 is 13 residues. CDR1 and CDR2 (germline): LNHDA, SQIVND (reference sequence). V lost 8 bases to trimming and J lost 4 bases; unmatched junction nucleotides: 4. CDR3 DNA: TGTGCCAGTGACAGGGGAGTTAATCAGCCCCAGCATTTT. Its protein is CASDRGVNQPQHF. Full variable domain (remainder filled in from reference TRBV19 and TRBJ1-5): DGGITQSPKYLFRKEGQNVTLSCEQNLNHDAMYWYRQDPGQGLRLIYYSQIVNDFQKGDIAEGYSVSREKKESFPLTVTSAQKNPTAFYLCASDRGVNQPQHFGDGTRLSIL.

CDR3 sequence reads: CASSSGDIGNTIYF. The DNA of the CDR3 is TGTGCCAGCAGCTCAGGGGACATTGGAAACACCATATATTTT. The V call is TRBV11-2, the J call TRBJ1-3; a weak D match, TRBD1 (6 bases). The V end was cut by 4 bases, the J end by 3 bases, with 10 bases between. The germline V gene encodes CDR1 SGHAT and CDR2 FQNNGV. The CDR3 extends over 14 amino acids. The entire variable domain, with the rest obtained from reference TRBV11-2 and TRBJ1-3, is as follows: EAGVAQSPRYKIIEKRQSVAFWCNPISGHATLYWYQQILGQGPKLLIQFQNNGVVDDSQLPKDRFSAERLKGVDSTLKIQPAKLEDSAVYLCASSSGDIGNTIYFGEGSWLTVV.

The rearrangement links TRBV7-2 to TRBJ1-6, with 7 bases aligning to TRBD1. V dropped 2 bases and J dropped 10; count of bases not matched to a gene: 5. The CDR3 runs 14 residues. Germline loops: CDR1 SGHTA, CDR2 FQGNSA. CDR3 DNA sequence: TGTGCCAGCAGCTTACCACAGGGGATGTCACCCCTCCACTTT. Its translation is CASSLPQGMSPLHF.

The chain uses TRBV7-2 and TRBJ1-3, with D maybe TRBD1 (5 bases). The V end lost 5 bases, the J end lost 1 base, and 12 bases lay between the germline ends. The CDR3 has 15 residues. CDR1 SGHTA and CDR2 FQGNSA come from the germline V gene. The DNA of the CDR3 is TGTGCCAGCAGCCCCGACAGAACTTCTGGAAACACCATATATTTT. Protein: CASSPDRTSGNTIYF.

This chain uses TRBV19 with TRBJ2-1; D possibly corresponds to TRBD1 (5 bases). V lost 5 bases and J lost 7, with 18 bases in between. The germline CDR1 and CDR2 sequences are LNHDA and SQIVND (reference sequence). This CDR3 has 15 residues. The CDR3 loop reads CASSVRGDAGNEQFF. The CDR3, as DNA: TGTGCCAGTAGTGTAAGGGGTGACGCAGGGAATGAGCAGTTCTTC.

This chain links TRBV19 with TRBJ1-5; 10 bases match TRBD1. With 5 bases clipped from V and 7 bases from J, the junction kept 11 bases outside the gene matches. This CDR3 is 16 amino acids long. Germline CDR1 and CDR2: LNHDA and SQIVND (reference sequence). CDR3 sequence reads: CASSPQGQGLPQPQHF. For the CDR3, the DNA is TGTGCCAGTAGTCCCCAGGGACAGGGGCTACCCCAGCCCCAGCATTTT. Combining the CDR3 with reference TRBV19 and TRBJ1-5 gives the whole variable domain DGGITQSPKYLFRKEGQNVTLSCEQNLNHDAMYWYRQDPGQGLRLIYYSQIVNDFQKGDIAEGYSVSREKKESFPLTVTSAQKNPTAFYLCASSPQGQGLPQPQHFGDGTRLSIL.

J is TRBJ1-1 and V is TRBV18, with TRBD1 matching 10 bases. The CDR3 has 15 residues. Germline values: CDR1 KGHSH, CDR2 LQKENI. V lost 1 base, J lost 4 bases, and 3 bases stayed unmatched. CDR3 sequence reads: CASSPRDRGSTEAFF. The CDR3 nucleotides read TGTGCCAGCTCACCACGGGACAGGGGAAGCACTGAAGCTTTCTTT.

The genes are TRBV5-1 and TRBJ2-7; D gene unclear. Germline CDR1 is SGHRS and CDR2 is YFSETQ. The CDR3 length is 14 residues. Trimming pared 5 bases from V and 2 bases from J, leaving 14 bases between. CDR3 in DNA: TGCGCCAGCAGGCTAGTCGAATCGGCCTACGAGCAGTACTTC. This sequence encodes CASRLVESAYEQYF.